This T cell receptor beta chain comes out of a study of blood T cell repertoires in COVID-19. Generated by immunoSEQ multiplex PCR, the TCRdb table keeps only in-frame clones and is missing some. The data contain a few hundred thousand clones, 85% of them singletons. CDR1 and CDR2 (germline): SNHLY, FYNNEI. The CDR3 has 14 residues. V lost 6 bases, J lost 10 bases, and 16 bases lay in between. The V and J genes are TRBV2 and TRBJ1-6; D is ambiguous. The receptor's source is a woman under 30 with acute or convalescent COVID-19. Sequencing used peripheral blood. The CDR3 region has the DNA TGTGCCAGCAGCCGGGCGGACTCTTCGTCACCCCTCCACTTT. Its translation is CASSRADSSSPLHF.